The present entry profiles one T cell receptor (beta chain) with its context. Its target is not known. This entry comes from a study of blood T cells in healthy people across ages. Through a sample-barcoded 5' primer and a J-beta primer mix, a second PCR was run for about 6 to 12 cycles. TCRdb re-called the 5' RACE reads through MiXCR, storing one row per CDR3 protein. The table lists about 970,000 distinct CDR3 sequences, roughly 50% of them singletons. CDR1 MNHEY and CDR2 SVGEGT come from the germline V gene. The CDR3 has 18 amino acids. V lost 4 bases, J lost 2 bases, and 17 bases stayed unmatched. Sample donors were healthy Caucasian individuals that came from Russia, aged roughly 6 to 95. Notes on the study in general: Unsorted PBMCs ruled out conclusive naive versus antigen-experienced comparison. Estimates of total diversity, which came from one million sequenced T cells, were considered to be underestimates.

Sequencing input: blood. The clonotype originates from a woman in her sixties or seventies in good health. The chain couples TRBV6-2 or TRBV6-3 to TRBJ2-7; 7 bases are shared with TRBD2. CDR3 region: CASSFSPSGTFNTYEQYF. Written as DNA, the CDR3 is TGTGCCAGCAGTTTTTCCCCCAGCGGGACCTTTAATACCTACGAGCAGTACTTC.